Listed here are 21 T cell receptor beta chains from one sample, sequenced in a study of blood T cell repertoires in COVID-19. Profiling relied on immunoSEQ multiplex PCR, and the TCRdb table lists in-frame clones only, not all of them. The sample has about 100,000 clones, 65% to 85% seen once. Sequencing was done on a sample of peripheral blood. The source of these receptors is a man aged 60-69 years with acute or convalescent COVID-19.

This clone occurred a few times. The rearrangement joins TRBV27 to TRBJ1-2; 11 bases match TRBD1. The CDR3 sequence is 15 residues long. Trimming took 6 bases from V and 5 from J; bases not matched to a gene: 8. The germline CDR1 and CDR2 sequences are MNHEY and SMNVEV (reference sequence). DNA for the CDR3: TGTGCCAGCAGCCTCCTTGGACAGGGGGCTTATGGCTACACCTTC. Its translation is CASSLLGQGAYGYTF.

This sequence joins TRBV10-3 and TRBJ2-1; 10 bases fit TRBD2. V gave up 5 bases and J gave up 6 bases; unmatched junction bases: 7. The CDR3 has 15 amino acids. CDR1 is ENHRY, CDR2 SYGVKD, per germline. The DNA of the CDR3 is TGTGCCATCAGTACCCTAGCGGGAGACTCCAATGAGCAGTTCTTC. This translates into CAISTLAGDSNEQFF.

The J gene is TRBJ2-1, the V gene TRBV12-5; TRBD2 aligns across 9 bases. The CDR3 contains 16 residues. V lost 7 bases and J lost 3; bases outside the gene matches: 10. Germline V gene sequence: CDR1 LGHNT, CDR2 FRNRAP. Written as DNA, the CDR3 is TGTGCTAGTGCCGCCGGTGGGACTAGCCTCTACAATGAGCAGTTCTTC. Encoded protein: CASAAGGTSLYNEQFF. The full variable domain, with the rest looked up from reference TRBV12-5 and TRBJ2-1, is DARVTQTPRHKVTEMGQEVTMRCQPILGHNTVFWYRQTMMQGLELLAYFRNRAPLDDSGMPKDRFSAEMPDATLATLKIQPSEPRDSAVYFCASAAGGTSLYNEQFFGPGTRLTVL.

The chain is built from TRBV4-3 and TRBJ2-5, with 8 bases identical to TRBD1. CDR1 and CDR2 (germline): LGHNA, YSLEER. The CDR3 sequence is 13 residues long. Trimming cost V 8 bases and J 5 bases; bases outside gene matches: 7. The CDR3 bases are TGCGCCAGCGCTCAGGGGGCGGAGGAGACCCAGTACTTC. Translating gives CASAQGAEETQYF.

The CDR3 DNA follows: TGTGCCAGCAGCCCTAGACGGCATCGCGGCACTGAAGCTTTCTTT. It codes for CASSPRRHRGTEAFF. The chain recombines TRBV11-3 with TRBJ1-1; no clear D. This CDR3 region has 15 residues. Trimming cost V 5 bases and J 4 bases, with 17 bases left between them. Germline CDR1 and CDR2: SGHNT and YENEEA.

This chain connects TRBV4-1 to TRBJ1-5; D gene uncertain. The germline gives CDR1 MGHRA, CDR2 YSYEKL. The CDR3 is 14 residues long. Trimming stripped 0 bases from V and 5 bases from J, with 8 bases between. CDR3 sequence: CASSQDDGYQPQHF. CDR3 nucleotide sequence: TGCGCCAGCAGCCAAGATGACGGGTATCAGCCCCAGCATTTT.

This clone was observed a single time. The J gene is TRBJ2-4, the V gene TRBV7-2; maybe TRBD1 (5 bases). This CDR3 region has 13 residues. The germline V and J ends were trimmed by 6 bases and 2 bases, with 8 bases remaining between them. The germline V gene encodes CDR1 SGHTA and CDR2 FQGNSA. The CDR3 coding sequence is TGTGCCAGCAGATCAGGGTCCAAAAACATTCAGTACTTC. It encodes CASRSGSKNIQYF.

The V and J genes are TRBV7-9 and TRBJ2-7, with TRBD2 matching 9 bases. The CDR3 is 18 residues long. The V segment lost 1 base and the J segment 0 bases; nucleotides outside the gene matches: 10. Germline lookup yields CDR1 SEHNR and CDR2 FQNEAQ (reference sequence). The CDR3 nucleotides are TGTGCCAGCAGCTTAGTCCCTTCTAGCGGGACTAGCTCCTACGAGCAGTACTTC. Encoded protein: CASSLVPSSGTSSYEQYF.

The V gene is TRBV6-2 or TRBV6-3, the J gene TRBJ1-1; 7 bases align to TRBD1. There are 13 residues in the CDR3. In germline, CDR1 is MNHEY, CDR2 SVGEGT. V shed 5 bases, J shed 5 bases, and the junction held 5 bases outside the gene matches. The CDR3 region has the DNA TGTGCCAGCAGTGACAGGGTTGAGACTGAAGCTTTCTTT. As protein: CASSDRVETEAFF.

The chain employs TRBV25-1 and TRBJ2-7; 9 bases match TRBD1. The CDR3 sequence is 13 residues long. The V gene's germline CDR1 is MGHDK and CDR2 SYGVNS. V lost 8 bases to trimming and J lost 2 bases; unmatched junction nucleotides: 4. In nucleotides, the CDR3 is TGTGCCAGCGGGGGACAGGGAACCTACGAGCAGTACTTC. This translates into CASGGQGTYEQYF.

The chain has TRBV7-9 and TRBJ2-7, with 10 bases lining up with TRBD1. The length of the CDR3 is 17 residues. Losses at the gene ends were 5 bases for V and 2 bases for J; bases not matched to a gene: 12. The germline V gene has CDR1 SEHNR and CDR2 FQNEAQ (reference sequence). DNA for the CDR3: TGTGCCAGCAGCGACCCGGGACAGGGGCTCCTCACCTACGAGCAGTACTTC. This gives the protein CASSDPGQGLLTYEQYF.

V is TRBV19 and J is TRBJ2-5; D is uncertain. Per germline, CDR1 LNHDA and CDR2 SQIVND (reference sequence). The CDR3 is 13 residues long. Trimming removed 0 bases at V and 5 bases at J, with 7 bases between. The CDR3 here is CASSIDIGETQYF. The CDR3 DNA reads TGTGCCAGTAGTATAGATATCGGGGAGACCCAGTACTTC.

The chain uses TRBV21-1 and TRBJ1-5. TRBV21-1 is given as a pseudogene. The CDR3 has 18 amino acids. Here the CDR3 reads CASSKGGDWDYSNQPQHF. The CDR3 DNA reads TGTGCCAGCAGCAAAGGAGGGGACTGGGATTATAGCAATCAGCCCCAGCATTTT.

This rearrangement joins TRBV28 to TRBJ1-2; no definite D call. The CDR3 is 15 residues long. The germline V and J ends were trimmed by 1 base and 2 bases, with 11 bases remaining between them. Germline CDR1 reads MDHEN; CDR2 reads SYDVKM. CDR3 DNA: TGTGCCAGCAGTTTATCATCGGTCAGGAACTATGGCTACACCTTC. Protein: CASSLSSVRNYGYTF.

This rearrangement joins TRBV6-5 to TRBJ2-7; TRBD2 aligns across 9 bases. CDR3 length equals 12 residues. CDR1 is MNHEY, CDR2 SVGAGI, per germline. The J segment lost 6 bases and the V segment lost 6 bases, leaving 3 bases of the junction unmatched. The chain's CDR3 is CASSIAGAEQYF. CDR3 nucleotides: TGTGCCAGCAGCATAGCGGGAGCCGAGCAGTACTTC.

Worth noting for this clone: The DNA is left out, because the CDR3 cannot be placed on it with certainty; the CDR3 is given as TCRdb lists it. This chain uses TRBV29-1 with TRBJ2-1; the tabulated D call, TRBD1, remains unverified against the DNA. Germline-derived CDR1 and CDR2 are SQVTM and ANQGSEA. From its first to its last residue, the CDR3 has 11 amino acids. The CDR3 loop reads CSVGTGTGWFF.

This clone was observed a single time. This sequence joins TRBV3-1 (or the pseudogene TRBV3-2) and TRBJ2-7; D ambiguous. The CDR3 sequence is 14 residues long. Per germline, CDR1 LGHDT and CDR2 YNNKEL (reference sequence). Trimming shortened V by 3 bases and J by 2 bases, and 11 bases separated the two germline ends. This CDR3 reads CASSHREVTYEQYF. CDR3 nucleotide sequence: TGTGCCAGCAGCCACCGCGAAGTTACCTACGAGCAGTACTTC.

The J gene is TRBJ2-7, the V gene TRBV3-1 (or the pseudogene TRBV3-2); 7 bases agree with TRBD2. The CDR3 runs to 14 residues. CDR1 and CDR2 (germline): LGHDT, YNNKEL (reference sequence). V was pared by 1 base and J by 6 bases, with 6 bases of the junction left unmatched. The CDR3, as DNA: TGTGCCAGCAGCCAAGCGGGGGGACTGGGCGAGCAGTACTTC. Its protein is CASSQAGGLGEQYF.

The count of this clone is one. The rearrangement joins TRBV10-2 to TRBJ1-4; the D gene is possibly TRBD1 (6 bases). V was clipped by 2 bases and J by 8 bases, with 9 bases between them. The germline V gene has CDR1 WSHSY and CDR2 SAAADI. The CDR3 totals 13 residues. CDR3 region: CASSERGKEKLFF. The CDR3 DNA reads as TGCGCCAGCAGTGAGAGGGGGAAGGAAAAACTGTTTTTT.

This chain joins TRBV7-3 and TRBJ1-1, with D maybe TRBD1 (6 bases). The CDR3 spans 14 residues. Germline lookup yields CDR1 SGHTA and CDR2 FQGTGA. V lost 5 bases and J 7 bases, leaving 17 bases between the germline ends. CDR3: CASSPNRDRGEAFF. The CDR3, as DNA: TGTGCCAGCAGCCCCAACAGGGATCGGGGTGAAGCTTTCTTT.

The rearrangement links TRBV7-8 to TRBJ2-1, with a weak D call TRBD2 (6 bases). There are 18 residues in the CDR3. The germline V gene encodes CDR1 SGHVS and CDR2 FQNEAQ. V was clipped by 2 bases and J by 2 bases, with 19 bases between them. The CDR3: CASSLRTSSGAAYNEQFF. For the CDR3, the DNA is TGTGCCAGCAGCTTAAGGACCTCGTCGGGAGCTGCCTACAATGAGCAGTTCTTC.